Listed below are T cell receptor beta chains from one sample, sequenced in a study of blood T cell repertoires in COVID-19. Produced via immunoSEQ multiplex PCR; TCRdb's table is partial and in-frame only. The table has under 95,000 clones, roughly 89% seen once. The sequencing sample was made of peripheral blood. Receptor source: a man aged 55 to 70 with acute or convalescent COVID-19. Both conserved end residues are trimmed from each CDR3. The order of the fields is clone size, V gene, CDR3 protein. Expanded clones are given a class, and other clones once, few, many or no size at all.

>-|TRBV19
ASHRAGWDTGELF
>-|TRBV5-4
ASSQDSEAF
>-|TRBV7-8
ASSFGRGTEAF
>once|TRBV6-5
ASRRQGQETQY
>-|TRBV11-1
ASSFVNTGELF
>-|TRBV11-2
ASSLRTGDSGNTIY
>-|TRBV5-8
ASSLGLDTQY
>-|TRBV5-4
ASSLGATGGTEAF
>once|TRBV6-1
ASSEAPGGGSPLH
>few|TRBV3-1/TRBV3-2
ASSQDSTSNQPQH
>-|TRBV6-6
ASSTDRGGINQPQH
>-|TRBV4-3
ASSQDTGGNQPQH
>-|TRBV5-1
ASSSSGDDTEAF
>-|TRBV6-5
ASDRGRVTDTEAF
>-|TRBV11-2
ASSPSRAFSGNTIY
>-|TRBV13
ASSLGRVTEQY
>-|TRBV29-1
SVGGGGPFTSDEQY
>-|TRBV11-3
ASSLWGGSTDTQY
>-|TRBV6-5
ATLLRPLGYT
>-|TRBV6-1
ASSESRQVNQPQH
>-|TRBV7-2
ASSLALGGYQETQY
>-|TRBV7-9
ASSLPPGQGSTEAF
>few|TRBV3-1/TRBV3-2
ASSFGTTNTEAF
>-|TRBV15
ATSRDYGNRVNQPQH
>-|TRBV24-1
ATSESGTSGGSRDHEQF
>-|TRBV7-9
ASSRRQGSIFWNEQF
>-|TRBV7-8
ASSPVPTNEKLF
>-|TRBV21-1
ASRGLGLAGVCAYEQY
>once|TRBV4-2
ASSRPGTYLQDGYT